This is a list of T cell receptor beta chains from one sample in a study of control samples from healthy donors and cancer patients. Measured with immunoSEQ multiplex PCR; TCRdb has only the in-frame clones, and not every one. Here the sample spans roughly 200,000 clones, approximately 91% being singletons. The sample was blood. Receptors originate from a man aged 25 to 40 in good health. Both conserved end residues are trimmed from each CDR3.

CDR3 length | V gene | CDR3 protein
13 | TRBV10-3 | AISPGGRRDQPQH
12 | TRBV2 | ASSPGRMNTEAF
16 | TRBV14 | ASSLLTSGGAPTDTQY
10 | TRBV5-5 | ASSLRGDGYT
15 | TRBV5-4 | ASSPIRSGGPTGELF
13 | TRBV4-2 | ASSRSPGSTDTKY
12 | TRBV18 | ASSLDRENSPLH
13 | TRBV7-9 | ASSKSRGFLNIQY
11 | TRBV30 | AWSGQGYTEAF
13 | TRBV7-7 | ASSPSRQGANEQF